This entry is about one T cell receptor beta chain. Its antigen is unidentified. CDR1 and CDR2 (germline): LNHNV, YYDKDF (reference sequence). V lost 2 bases and J lost 8, with 7 bases in between. CDR3 length equals 12 residues. These data originate in a study of T cells in localized non-small cell lung cancer. Study-wide results and caveats: For the top 100 tumor clones, a median about 56 also appeared in adjacent lung. Heterogeneity cannot be ruled out, as sequencing used one tumor region only. Measurement of T cell clonality placed uninvolved adjacent lung highest, above the level in tumor. Those with higher blood T cell density had longer overall survival.

Profiled with immunoSEQ multiplex PCR; TCRdb holds only in-frame clones, not every one. The profile shows some 52,000 clones, 86% of them singletons. The chain uses TRBV15 and TRBJ1-5; D ambiguous. This specimen was peripheral blood, taken before any cancer treatment. The source of this sequence is a male donor aged 60 or older with stage III squamous cell lung carcinoma. CDR3 sequence reads: CATSRPSEPQHF. The CDR3 DNA sequence: TGTGCCACCAGCAGACCCTCAGAGCCCCAGCATTTT.